This T cell receptor (beta chain) originates from a study of molecular identifiers for immune sequencing clone quantification. Study-level information: Replicate experiments divided RNA from about 20,000 or 100,000 naive CD8 cells into five parts and sequenced four.

This clonotype has ten or more counts. Antigen unknown. Previously described methods and listed TCR primers produced bulk TCR libraries. TCRdb used MiXCR to reprocess the PCR reads, holding one entry per CDR3 protein. The profile shows 60,000 to 70,000 distinct CDR3 sequences, roughly 17% of them singletons. The V end lost 0 bases, the J end lost 6 bases, and 11 bases lay between the germline ends. Per the germline V gene, CDR1 is SNHLY and CDR2 is FYNNEI. The CDR3 contains 14 residues. Sorting selected naive CD8 T cells with a CD8+CD4-CCR7+CD45RA+ phenotype. Study-level findings and limits: For effector cells, clones above 20 RNA copies held over 97% of molecules; for naive cells, under 1%.

The chain combines TRBV2 with TRBJ1-2, with a tentative D call TRBD1 (5 bases). Material: naive CD8+ T cells from blood, with Jurkat cell RNA spiked in. As for subset: FACS-sorted CD8+CD4-CCR7+CD45RA+ naive T cells. The sequence was obtained from a human donor in good health. Some libraries in this study had Jurkat cell RNA spiked in. CDR3 coding DNA: TGTGCCAGCAGTGAAGCTACAGGACGAGATGGCTACACCTTC. This gives the protein CASSEATGRDGYTF.